Described below is a single T cell receptor beta chain sequence and its context. This entry comes from a study of blood T cell repertoires in COVID-19. Study at large: Researchers got acute and convalescent COVID-19 samples from the United States, Italy and Spain. T cells, B-cell-depleted T cells, or PBMCs supplied cDNA or gDNA.

Per the authors' pipeline: Reference gene primer amplification yielded estimated nucleated cell counts. Repertoires were generated with immunoSEQ multiplex PCR, while TCRdb's copy carries only in-frame clones and drops some. The V and J calls and clone size come from that table; D and trimming were worked out from the DNA. Seen here are tens of thousands of clones, 88% observed once, and the top ten hold 4.5% to 5%. From germline, CDR1 is LGHDT and CDR2 YNNKEL (reference sequence). V shed 0 bases and J 7 bases; nucleotides not matched to a gene: 21. CDR3 size: 22 residues. This TCR was recovered from a human donor in a cohort sampled during active COVID-19. Sequenced material: peripheral blood. This sequence joins TRBV3-1 (or the pseudogene TRBV3-2) and TRBJ2-3; 14 nucleotides line up with TRBD2. CDR3 in amino acids: CASSQDLIAGLAGGLYGNTQYF. The CDR3 DNA reads TGTGCCAGCAGCCAAGATCTTATAGCTGGACTAGCGGGAGGACTGTATGGAAATACGCAGTATTTT.